The sequence of this T cell receptor beta chain was determined in a study of T-cell memory formation after mild COVID-19. From the 5' RACE reads, TCRdb called clonotypes with MiXCR, one entry per CDR3 protein. This table has around 400,000 distinct CDR3 sequences, around 24% appearing once. General study results and limits: CD4/CD8 balance characterized clones contracting day 15 to 85, and CD4+ skew characterized later expanders.

Comments on this clonotype: Its target is not known.

This CDR3 comprises 15 residues. Trimming left V 5 bases short and J 1 base short, with 15 bases between. Germline V gives CDR1 MNHNS, CDR2 SASEGT. V gene TRBV6-1 combines with J gene TRBJ2-7; D unclear. The sample consisted of PBMCs or a T cell subset sorted from them (not recorded which). The origin of this receptor is an adult woman who had mild COVID-19 (a few samples of this study predate the infection). Cell type and time point are not known. The CDR3 sequence is CASSQSGSRSYEQYF. The CDR3 DNA reads as TGTGCCAGCAGTCAGTCTGGGTCAAGGTCCTACGAGCAGTACTTC.